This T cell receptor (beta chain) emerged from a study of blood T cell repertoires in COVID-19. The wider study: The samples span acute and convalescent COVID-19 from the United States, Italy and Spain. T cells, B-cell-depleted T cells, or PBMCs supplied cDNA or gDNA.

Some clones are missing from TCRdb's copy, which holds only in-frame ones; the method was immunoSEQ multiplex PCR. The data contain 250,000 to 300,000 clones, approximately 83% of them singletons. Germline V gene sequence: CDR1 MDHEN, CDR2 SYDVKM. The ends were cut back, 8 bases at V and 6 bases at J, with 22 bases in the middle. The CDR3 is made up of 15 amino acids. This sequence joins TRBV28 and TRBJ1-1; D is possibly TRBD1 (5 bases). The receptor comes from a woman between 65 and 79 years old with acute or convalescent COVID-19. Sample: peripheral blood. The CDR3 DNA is TGTGCCAGCCAGGAGCAGGGTTGGCGTCGCGCTGAAGCTTTCTTT. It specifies CASQEQGWRRAEAFF.